Following are 5 T cell receptor beta chains from one sample sequenced in a study of blood T cell repertoires in COVID-19. Using immunoSEQ multiplex PCR, the repertoire was profiled, and TCRdb retains in-frame clones only, with some absent. Among around 250,000 clones listed, nearly 90% were seen once. Sequenced material: peripheral blood. The receptors here all came from a human donor in a cohort sampled during active COVID-19.

V usage is TRBV4-3 and J usage is TRBJ2-1, with TRBD2 identical over 7 bases. Per the germline V gene, CDR1 is LGHNA and CDR2 is YSLEER. The CDR3 is 16 amino acids. V lost 4 bases and J lost 6; bases outside the gene matches: 12. CDR3 residues: CASSLHVGLEGNEQFF. For the CDR3, the DNA is TGCGCCAGCAGCCTCCACGTCGGACTAGAAGGCAATGAGCAGTTCTTC.

The V call is TRBV30, the J call TRBJ2-7, with 12 bases fitting TRBD1. Germline loops: CDR1 GTSNPN, CDR2 SVGIG (reference sequence). The CDR3 runs 14 residues. J lost 7 bases, V lost 5 bases, and 9 bases had no gene match. CDR3 bases: TGTGCCTGGGAACCGGGACAGGGGGCGCCTGAGCAGTACTTC. Translating gives CAWEPGQGAPEQYF.

In its sample, this clone was seen once. The genes are TRBV6-1 and TRBJ1-2, with D uncertain. The CDR3 runs to 18 residues. Trimming cost V 3 bases and J 8 bases, with 28 bases left between them. Germline lookup yields CDR1 MNHNS and CDR2 SASEGT. CDR3 DNA: TGTGCCAGCAGTGATGATGAACCACTCGGAGGTCCACGCTGGGGCTACACCTTC. It encodes CASSDDEPLGGPRWGYTF.

The chain is built from TRBV5-4 and TRBJ2-5; 7 bases line up with TRBD2. This CDR3 is 15 amino acids long. Trimming cost V 2 bases and J 5 bases; bases outside gene matches: 9. Per germline, CDR1 SGHNT and CDR2 YYREEE (reference sequence). CDR3 sequence: CASSLRLAGRETQYF. CDR3 nucleotide sequence: TGTGCCAGCAGCTTAAGACTAGCCGGGAGGGAGACCCAGTACTTC.

The chain links TRBV6-5 to TRBJ1-1; perhaps TRBD1 as D (6 bases). CDR1 is MNHEY, CDR2 SVGAGI, per germline. The CDR3 spans 15 residues. V dropped 0 bases and J dropped 5 bases, with 13 bases sitting between them. CDR3 DNA: TGTGCCAGCAGTTACTCATGGCAGGGGCAGACTGAAGCTTTCTTT. Its protein product is CASSYSWQGQTEAFF.